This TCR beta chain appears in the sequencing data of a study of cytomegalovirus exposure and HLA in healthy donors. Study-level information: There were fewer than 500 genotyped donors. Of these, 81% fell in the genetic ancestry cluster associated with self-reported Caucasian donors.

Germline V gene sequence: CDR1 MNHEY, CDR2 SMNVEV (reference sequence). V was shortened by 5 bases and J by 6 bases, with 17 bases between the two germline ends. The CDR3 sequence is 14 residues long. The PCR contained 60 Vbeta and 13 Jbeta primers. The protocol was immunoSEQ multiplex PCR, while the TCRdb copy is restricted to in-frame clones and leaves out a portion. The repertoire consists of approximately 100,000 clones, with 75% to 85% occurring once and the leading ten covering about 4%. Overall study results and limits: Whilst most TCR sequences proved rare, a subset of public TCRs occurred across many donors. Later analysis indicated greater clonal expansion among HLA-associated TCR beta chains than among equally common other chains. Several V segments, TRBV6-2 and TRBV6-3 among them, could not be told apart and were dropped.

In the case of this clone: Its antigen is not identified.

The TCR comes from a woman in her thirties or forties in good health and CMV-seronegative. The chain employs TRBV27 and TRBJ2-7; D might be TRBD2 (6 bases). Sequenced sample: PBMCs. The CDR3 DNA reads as TGTGCCAGCAGTACCTCCCCGCGGGGACCCGAGCAGTACTTC. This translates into CASSTSPRGPEQYF.